These 30 T cell receptor beta chains were all obtained from the same sample, sequenced in a study of vaccination effects on CD4 cells after COVID-19. The assay was immunoSEQ multiplex PCR, and TCRdb's table has in-frame clones only and misses some. The sample includes 20,000 to 25,000 clones, over 70% of them seen just once. Which antigens these TCRs recognize remains unknown. Antigen-specific CD4+ T cells were expanded (with viral peptide pools) by the ViraFEST assay ahead of sequencing. On day 10 of culture, CD4+ T cells were separated out. The person was diagnosed with PCR-confirmed SARS-CoV-2 infection between March and December 2020. The material was CD4+ T cells from PBMCs cultured with a peptide pool, obtained before COVID-19 vaccination. Every receptor here comes from a human donor who had a prior SARS-CoV-2 infection.

This clone was counted between two and nine times. The CDR3 sequence is CASRSSGSYEQYF. The CDR3 DNA reads TGTGCCAGCCGATCTAGTGGGTCCTACGAGCAGTACTTC. The chain couples TRBV5-6 to TRBJ2-7; D gene unclear. CDR1 is SGHDT, CDR2 YYEEEE, per germline. This CDR3 is built from 13 residues. V lost 7 bases to trimming and J lost 1 base, with 12 bases between them.

This chain uses TRBV7-9 with TRBJ2-1; 14 nucleotides agree with TRBD2. The CDR3 length is 17 residues. The V gene's germline CDR1 is SEHNR and CDR2 FQNEAQ (reference sequence). Trimming took 4 bases from V and 8 from J; bases not matched to a gene: 10. CDR3 amino acids: CASSSTGTSGSGDEQFF. The CDR3 bases are TGTGCCAGCAGCTCTACCGGGACTAGCGGGAGTGGGGATGAGCAGTTCTTC. Complete variable domain (other parts from reference TRBV7-9 and TRBJ2-1): DTGVSQNPRHKITKRGQNVTFRCDPISEHNRLYWYRQTLGQGPEFLTYFQNEAQLEKSRLLSDRFSAERPKGSFSTLEIQRTEQGDSAMYLCASSSTGTSGSGDEQFFGPGTRLTVL.

This chain connects TRBV5-1 to TRBJ1-6, with 8 bases matching TRBD1. CDR1 and CDR2 from the germline V gene are SGHRS and YFSETQ. The V segment lost 0 bases and the J segment 7 bases; nucleotides outside the gene matches: 9. The CDR3 has 17 amino acids. The CDR3 coding sequence is TGCGCCAGCAGCTTGGGGGCTAGGACAGGGCAAAATTCACCCCTCCACTTT. Its protein product is CASSLGARTGQNSPLHF.

This clone has a single count. J is TRBJ2-7 and V is TRBV3-1 (or the pseudogene TRBV3-2); 8 bases fit TRBD1. V shed 1 base and J 11 bases; nucleotides not matched to a gene: 4. Germline CDR1 LGHDT, CDR2 YNNKEL (reference sequence). The CDR3 consists of 12 residues. The CDR3 reads CASSQGTGREYF. The CDR3 nucleotides read TGTGCCAGCAGCCAAGGGACAGGGCGTGAGTACTTC.

The V gene is TRBV5-1, the J gene TRBJ2-7, with a tentative D call TRBD1 (6 bases). CDR1 and CDR2 from the germline V gene are SGHRS and YFSETQ. This CDR3 is 13 amino acids long. The V and J ends lost 1 base and 5 bases respectively, with 10 bases between them. This CDR3 is CASSLTGYNEQYF. The CDR3 region has the DNA TGCGCCAGCAGCTTGACAGGGTACAACGAGCAGTACTTC.

This clone was counted a few times. The rearrangement uses TRBV6-6 and TRBJ1-6; D gene ambiguous. The V end lost 0 bases, the J end lost 11 bases, and 8 bases lay between the germline ends. Germline CDR1 reads MNHNY; CDR2 reads SVGAGI (reference sequence). This CDR3 contains 13 residues. CDR3 sequence reads: CASSYSPGAPLHF. The CDR3 DNA follows: TGTGCCAGCAGTTACTCGCCAGGAGCACCCCTCCACTTT.

This sequence joins TRBV28 and TRBJ2-1; TRBD2 matches at 9 bases. V was pared by 5 bases and J by 5 bases, with 7 bases of the junction left unmatched. The CDR3 extends over 15 amino acids. The V gene's germline CDR1 is MDHEN and CDR2 SYDVKM. The CDR3 is CASSLLAGFNNEQFF. DNA for the CDR3: TGTGCCAGCAGTCTGCTAGCGGGGTTTAACAATGAGCAGTTCTTC.

The V gene is TRBV7-2, the J gene TRBJ2-7, with 7 nucleotides matching TRBD1. This CDR3 has 14 amino acids. Germline loops: CDR1 SGHTA, CDR2 FQGNSA. V trimming: 5 bases; J trimming: 7 bases; junction bases outside the gene matches: 11. CDR3 in amino acids: CASSRDSVREEQYF. The CDR3 nucleotides read TGTGCCAGCAGCCGGGACAGCGTGAGGGAAGAGCAGTACTTC.

The V call is TRBV27, the J call TRBJ2-3, with 8 bases fitting TRBD2. After removal of 3 bases from V and 4 bases from J, the junction contained 9 bases not matched to a gene. Germline lookup yields CDR1 MNHEY and CDR2 SMNVEV (reference sequence). The CDR3 extends over 16 amino acids. Here the CDR3 DNA reads TGTGCCAGCAGTTTTCTTTGGCGGGAGGAAGCAGATACGCAGTATTTT. Encoded protein: CASSFLWREEADTQYF.

The CDR3 nucleotides are TGTGCCAGCAGGGGGACGGGGTCGGGAGGCCACGAGCAGTACTTC. It is translated as CASRGTGSGGHEQYF. The chain has TRBV11-2 and TRBJ2-7; TRBD2 matches 7 bases. The length of the CDR3 is 15 residues. Germline V gene lookup returns CDR1 SGHAT and CDR2 FQNNGV. V gave up 6 bases and J gave up 5 bases; unmatched junction bases: 13.

This sequence joins TRBV7-2 and TRBJ1-2, with D perhaps TRBD1 (5 bases). Germline lookup yields CDR1 SGHTA and CDR2 FQGNSA. The CDR3 is 14 residues long. V was shortened by 3 bases and J by 8 bases, with 16 bases between the two germline ends. The CDR3 nucleotides are TGTGCCAGCAGCTTGAGGGGTCGGCTGGGAGGCTACACCTTC. Protein: CASSLRGRLGGYTF.

This chain links TRBV11-1 with TRBJ2-7, with D tentatively TRBD2 (5 bases). Trimming pared 3 bases from V and 4 bases from J, leaving 7 bases between. Germline V gives CDR1 SGHAT, CDR2 FQDESV (reference sequence). The CDR3 is 12 amino acids. In nucleotides, the CDR3 is TGTGCCAGCAGCTTTCGGGAATACGAGCAGTACTTC. Encoded protein: CASSFREYEQYF.

The table lists this clone with a few counts. The rearrangement uses TRBV24-1 and TRBJ2-7; TRBD1 or TRBD2 may be the D gene (5 bases each). In germline, CDR1 is KGHDR, CDR2 SFDVKD. The V end was cut by 6 bases, the J end by 1 base, with 21 bases between. The CDR3 length is 17 residues. The CDR3 region has the DNA TGTGCCACCAGTAACGATCTGCCGGGACGGCATTCCTACGAGCAGTACTTC. This gives the protein CATSNDLPGRHSYEQYF.

The chain recombines TRBV29-1 with TRBJ2-1; 7 bases fit TRBD2. Germline CDR1 and CDR2: SQVTM and ANQGSEA. The CDR3 runs to 17 residues. V lost 4 bases, J lost 0 bases, and 12 bases stayed unmatched. CDR3 protein: CSVVGLAAISSYNEQFF. The CDR3 nucleotides read TGCAGCGTTGTTGGGCTAGCGGCCATAAGCTCCTACAATGAGCAGTTCTTC.

The V call is TRBV4-2, the J call TRBJ2-7; D unclear. Trimming stripped 0 bases from V and 5 bases from J, with 8 bases between. This CDR3 comprises 13 residues. The V gene's germline CDR1 is LGHNA and CDR2 YNFKEQ. CDR3 in DNA: TGTGCCAGCAGCCAAGATTGGATGCACGAGCAGTACTTC. The encoded protein is CASSQDWMHEQYF.

This rearrangement joins TRBV2 to TRBJ1-2; D possibly corresponds to TRBD1 (6 bases). Germline V gene data show CDR1 as SNHLY and CDR2 as FYNNEI. The V and J ends lost 6 bases and 2 bases respectively, with 16 bases between them. The CDR3 loop spans 15 amino acids. CDR3 coding DNA: TGTGCCAGCAGGGGCCCCGGGGGGCGCAACTATGGCTACACCTTC. It encodes CASRGPGGRNYGYTF. The whole variable domain, filled in from reference TRBV2 and TRBJ1-2, reads EPEVTQTPSHQVTQMGQEVILRCVPISNHLYFYWYRQILGQKVEFLVSFYNNEISEKSEIFDDQFSVERPDGSNFTLKIRSTKLEDSAMYFCASRGPGGRNYGYTFGSGTRLTVV.

This chain connects TRBV18 to TRBJ1-5; TRBD1 matches 9 bases. CDR1 is KGHSH and CDR2 is LQKENI in the germline V gene. The V and J ends lost 6 bases and 4 bases, in that order; junction bases with no gene match: 1. CDR3 length: 13 residues. The CDR3 coding sequence is TGTGCCAGCTCCGGACAGGGGAATCAGCCCCAGCATTTT. This codes for CASSGQGNQPQHF.

This clone came up a few times. The rearrangement joins TRBV6-1 to TRBJ2-2; 12 bases map to TRBD2. The CDR3 covers 17 residues. The V segment lost 2 bases and the J segment 3 bases; nucleotides outside the gene matches: 4. Germline V gives CDR1 MNHNS, CDR2 SASEGT. The CDR3 DNA reads as TGTGCCAGCAGTGAATACTGGACTAGCGGGGACACCGGGGAGCTGTTTTTT. Its translation: CASSEYWTSGDTGELFF.

The table lists this clone with a few counts. The chain is built from TRBV5-4 and TRBJ2-1, with 12 bases lining up with TRBD2. This CDR3 spans 15 amino acids. The germline gives CDR1 SGHNT, CDR2 YYREEE (reference sequence). Unmatched junction bases numbered 2, after V lost 4 bases and J lost 3 bases. In DNA form, the CDR3 reads TGTGCCAGCAGCCCGACTAGCGGGGGCTACAATGAGCAGTTCTTC. Encoded protein: CASSPTSGGYNEQFF.

This clone showed up just once. The gene calls are TRBV29-1 and TRBJ1-2, with no clear D. The ends were cut back, 5 bases at V and 1 base at J, with 11 bases in the middle. The CDR3 runs 13 residues. Per germline, CDR1 SQVTM and CDR2 ANQGSEA. CDR3 sequence (DNA): TGCAGCGTTAGCGGGGAGGGTAACTATGGCTACACCTTC. This translates into CSVSGEGNYGYTF.

This clone was seen only a few times. This rearrangement joins TRBV11-2 to TRBJ2-1, with D possibly TRBD1 on 5 matching bases. This CDR3 is 15 amino acids long. The V gene's germline CDR1 is SGHAT and CDR2 FQNNGV. The V end lost 1 base, the J end lost 6 bases, and 13 bases lay between the germline ends. The CDR3 loop is CASSLGWGAANEQFF. The CDR3 coding sequence is TGTGCCAGCAGCTTAGGTTGGGGCGCGGCCAATGAGCAGTTCTTC.

The gene calls are TRBV4-1 and TRBJ2-1; D is undetermined. V lost 1 base to trimming and J lost 12 bases, with 7 bases between them. Germline assignment: CDR1 MGHRA and CDR2 YSYEKL. CDR3 size: 11 residues. The CDR3 DNA follows: TGCGCCAGCAGCCAAGGTGGCTGGCAGTTCTTC. This encodes CASSQGGWQFF.

The chain couples TRBV6-1 to TRBJ2-2; D unresolved. V gave up 3 bases and J gave up 1 base, with 6 bases separating them. The CDR3 spans 14 residues. The germline V gene has CDR1 MNHNS and CDR2 SASEGT. For the CDR3, the DNA is TGTGCCAGCAGTGATGTGGGGAACACCGGGGAGCTGTTTTTT. Translating it yields CASSDVGNTGELFF.

The chain recombines TRBV6-5 with TRBJ2-7, with D possibly matching TRBD2 (5 bases). The CDR3 is 15 amino acids. V lost 5 bases and J 0 bases, leaving 14 bases between the germline ends. The germline V gene encodes CDR1 MNHEY and CDR2 SVGAGI. This CDR3 reads CASSKLARSSYEQYF. CDR3 bases: TGTGCCAGCAGTAAATTAGCGCGGAGCTCCTACGAGCAGTACTTC.

The V and J genes are TRBV6-5 and TRBJ1-2; perhaps TRBD1 as D (5 bases). Germline V lookup: CDR1 MNHEY, CDR2 SVGAGI. CDR3 size: 13 residues. V was shortened by 8 bases and J by 4 bases, with 14 bases between the two germline ends. CDR3 amino acids: CASHGGRGYGYTF. The DNA for the CDR3 is TGTGCCAGCCACGGGGGAAGAGGCTATGGCTACACCTTC.

V usage is TRBV29-1 and J usage is TRBJ2-5, with TRBD2 identical over 13 bases. With V trimmed by 7 bases and J by 7 bases, 9 bases remained unmatched. Germline CDR1 is SQVTM and CDR2 is ANQGSEA. CDR3 length: 14 amino acids. The CDR3 protein is CSGGLAGVTGTQYF. In nucleotides, the CDR3 is TGCAGCGGCGGACTAGCGGGAGTTACGGGGACCCAGTACTTC.

V and J are TRBV24-1 and TRBJ2-5; 7 bases align to TRBD2. From germline, CDR1 is KGHDR and CDR2 SFDVKD. J was trimmed by 1 base and V by 9 bases; bases with no gene match: 10. This CDR3 region has 15 residues. The CDR3 DNA reads TGTGCCACCGGGGGGGTAGGTGCGGGCCAAGAGACCCAGTACTTC. Protein product: CATGGVGAGQETQYF.

This clone has more than one count but fewer than ten. V is TRBV28 and J is TRBJ2-7, with 13 bases matching TRBD2. V shed 5 bases and J 2 bases; nucleotides not matched to a gene: 3. Germline loops: CDR1 MDHEN, CDR2 SYDVKM. The CDR3 is 15 amino acids. CDR3 in DNA: TGTGCCAGCAGTCGCACTAGCGGGAGGGCCTACGAGCAGTACTTC. Protein: CASSRTSGRAYEQYF.

V and J are TRBV6-5 and TRBJ2-5, with 8 bases lining up with TRBD2. The germline V gene encodes CDR1 MNHEY and CDR2 SVGAGI. Trimming took 2 bases from V and 2 from J; bases not matched to a gene: 4. The length of the CDR3 is 15 residues. CDR3 bases: TGTGCCAGCAGTTACGGTACTAGCGGACAAGAGACCCAGTACTTC. This gives the protein CASSYGTSGQETQYF.

This chain uses TRBV14 with TRBJ2-1; 8 positions agree with TRBD2. This CDR3 region has 18 residues. The germline V gene encodes CDR1 SGHDN and CDR2 FVKESK. V shed 0 bases, J shed 7 bases, and the junction held 14 bases outside the gene matches. This CDR3 is CASSQDWGVAGTLNEQFF. The CDR3 nucleotides are TGTGCCAGCAGCCAAGATTGGGGGGTAGCGGGAACCCTTAATGAGCAGTTCTTC.